Each of the 12 T cell receptor beta chains below was sequenced from the same sample in a study of T cell responses to AZD1222 COVID-19 vaccine. Sequenced by immunoSEQ multiplex PCR; TCRdb stores in-frame clones only, minus some. The sample carries around 160,000 clones, 90% to 95% recorded once. This sample comprised peripheral blood, obtained on day 0 of AZD1222 vaccination. The receptor set was obtained from an adult in good health.

The V call is TRBV5-1, the J call TRBJ2-7, with D unresolved. From germline, CDR1 is SGHRS and CDR2 YFSETQ. The CDR3 covers 13 residues. The V end was cut by 2 bases, the J end by 2 bases, with 8 bases between. The CDR3 region is CASSFATPYEQYF. The CDR3 nucleotides read TGCGCCAGCAGCTTCGCCACGCCCTACGAGCAGTACTTC.

This clone came up once. V is TRBV19 and J is TRBJ2-7; tentatively, D is TRBD1 (5 bases). V lost 4 bases, J lost 0 bases, and 10 bases lay in between. The germline V gene encodes CDR1 LNHDA and CDR2 SQIVND (reference sequence). The CDR3 runs to 14 residues. As DNA, the CDR3 is TGTGCCAGTAGTACCAGACAGAGCTCCTACGAGCAGTACTTC. It encodes CASSTRQSSYEQYF.

The gene calls are TRBV20-1 and TRBJ2-3; tentatively, D is TRBD2 (6 bases). Germline V lookup: CDR1 DFQATT, CDR2 SNEGSKA (reference sequence). There are 13 residues in the CDR3. Trimming removed 3 bases at V and 6 bases at J, with 13 bases between. CDR3 nucleotide sequence: TGCAGTGCTAGTCTCCGGGACTCGGATACGCAGTATTTT. The encoded protein is CSASLRDSDTQYF.

This sequence joins TRBV5-1 and TRBJ1-4, with 10 bases fitting TRBD1. Germline CDR1 SGHRS, CDR2 YFSETQ. Losses at the gene ends were 4 bases for V and 7 bases for J; bases not matched to a gene: 13. CDR3 length: 17 amino acids. This CDR3 reads CASSNGGTGVGSEKLFF. The CDR3, as DNA: TGCGCCAGCAGCAATGGAGGGACAGGGGTTGGAAGTGAAAAACTGTTTTTT.

The chain recombines TRBV19 with TRBJ1-5, with 7 bases that match TRBD1. V lost 2 bases to trimming and J lost 0 bases; unmatched junction nucleotides: 7. The CDR3 is 17 amino acids. CDR1 and CDR2 (germline): LNHDA, SQIVND (reference sequence). The CDR3 protein is CASSILRTGYSNQPQHF. The CDR3 coding sequence is TGTGCCAGTAGTATACTCCGGACAGGCTATAGCAATCAGCCCCAGCATTTT.

The chain recombines TRBV6-2 or TRBV6-3 with TRBJ1-5; D remains unclear. Germline CDR1 and CDR2: MNHEY and SVGEGT. This CDR3 has 14 residues. Trimming took off 5 bases at V and 6 bases at J, with 14 bases between the two ends. The chain's CDR3 is CASSPELGGQPQHF. In nucleotides, the CDR3 is TGTGCCAGCAGTCCGGAATTAGGCGGTCAGCCCCAGCATTTT.

CDR3 amino acids: CASSYDRGQGNTIYF. The CDR3, as DNA: TGTGCCAGCAGTTACGACAGGGGGCAAGGAAACACCATATATTTT. The chain is built from TRBV6-5 and TRBJ1-3; 10 bases agree with TRBD1. J gave up 4 bases and V 2 bases, and 2 bases lay outside the gene matches. This CDR3 region has 15 residues. Germline V lookup: CDR1 MNHEY, CDR2 SVGAGI.

This sequence joins TRBV5-6 and TRBJ2-1, with a weak D call TRBD1 (5 bases). The germline V and J ends were trimmed by 4 bases and 10 bases, with 12 bases remaining between them. There are 12 residues in the CDR3. In germline, CDR1 is SGHDT, CDR2 YYEEEE. The CDR3 region has the DNA TGTGCCAGCAGCCCATACAAGGGGGAGCAGTTCTTC. It specifies CASSPYKGEQFF. The variable domain in full, completed from reference TRBV5-6 and TRBJ2-1, reads DAGVTQSPTHLIKTRGQQVTLRCSPKSGHDTVSWYQQALGQGPQFIFQYYEEEERQRGNFPDRFSGHQFPNYSSELNVNALLLGDSALYLCASSPYKGEQFFGPGTRLTVL.

The chain joins TRBV19 to TRBJ2-2; TRBD2 matches 10 bases. Germline values: CDR1 LNHDA, CDR2 SQIVND (reference sequence). The CDR3 is 17 amino acids. With 6 bases clipped from V and 1 base from J, the junction kept 8 bases outside the gene matches. CDR3 amino acids: CASRSSGGAVNTGELFF. CDR3 in DNA: TGTGCCAGTAGGTCCAGCGGGGGGGCCGTGAACACCGGGGAGCTGTTTTTT.

The rearrangement joins TRBV9 to TRBJ1-2, with D uncertain. The V end lost 3 bases, the J end lost 0 bases, and 12 bases lay between the germline ends. This CDR3 has 15 residues. From germline, CDR1 is SGDLS and CDR2 YYNGEE. The CDR3 DNA reads as TGTGCCAGCAGCGGATACAGAGCCCCTAACTATGGCTACACCTTC. It is translated as CASSGYRAPNYGYTF.

The chain recombines TRBV25-1 with TRBJ1-4; TRBD1 matches at 9 bases. Germline trimming cut 8 bases from V and 8 bases from J; bases unmatched to any gene: 6. In germline, CDR1 is MGHDK, CDR2 SYGVNS. CDR3 length equals 13 residues. CDR3 sequence reads: CASAGTGPEKLFF. Written as DNA, the CDR3 is TGTGCCAGCGCGGGGACAGGGCCCGAAAAACTGTTTTTT.

The chain employs TRBV6-1 and TRBJ1-1; no clear D gene. Germline lookup yields CDR1 MNHNS and CDR2 SASEGT. The CDR3 has 15 amino acids. V lost 1 base to trimming and J lost 0 bases, with 9 bases between them. This CDR3 reads CASSEVGSMNTEAFF. CDR3 in DNA: TGTGCCAGCAGTGAAGTAGGGAGCATGAACACTGAAGCTTTCTTT.